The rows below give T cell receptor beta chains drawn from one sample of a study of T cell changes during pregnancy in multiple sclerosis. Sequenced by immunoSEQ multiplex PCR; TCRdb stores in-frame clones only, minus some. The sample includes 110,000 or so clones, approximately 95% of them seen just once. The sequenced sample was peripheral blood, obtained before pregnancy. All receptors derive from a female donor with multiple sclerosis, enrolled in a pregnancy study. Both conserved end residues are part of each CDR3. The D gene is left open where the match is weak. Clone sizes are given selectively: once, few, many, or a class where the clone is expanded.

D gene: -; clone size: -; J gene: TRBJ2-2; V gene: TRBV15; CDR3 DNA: TGTGCCACCAGCAGAGGAGGCAGTACCGGGGAGCTGTTTTTT; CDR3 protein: CATSRGGSTGELFF
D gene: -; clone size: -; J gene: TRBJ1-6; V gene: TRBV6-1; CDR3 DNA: TGTGCCAGTCATTCGGCAGGGCAATCACCCCTCCACTTT; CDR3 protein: CASHSAGQSPLHF
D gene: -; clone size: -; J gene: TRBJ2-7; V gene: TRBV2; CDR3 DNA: TGTGCCAGCAAACCGGGACTCCTATCCTACGAGCAGTACTTC; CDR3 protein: CASKPGLLSYEQYF
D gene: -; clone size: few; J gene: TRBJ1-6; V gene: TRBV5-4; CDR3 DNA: TGTGCCACCTCCAGCTCCTATAATTCACCCCTCCACTTT; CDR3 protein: CATSSSYNSPLHF
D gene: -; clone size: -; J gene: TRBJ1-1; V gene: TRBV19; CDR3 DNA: TGTGCCAGTAGTACCACACAGGGAACTGAAGCTTTCTTT; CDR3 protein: CASSTTQGTEAFF
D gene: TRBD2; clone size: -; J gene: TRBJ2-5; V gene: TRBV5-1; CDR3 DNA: TGCGCCAGCAGCGTTGGACTAGGTGAGACCCAGTACTTC; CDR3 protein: CASSVGLGETQYF
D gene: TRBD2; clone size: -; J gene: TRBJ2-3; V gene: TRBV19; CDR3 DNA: TGTGCCAGTAGCCCGGGACTAGCGAGATCGAGTACGCAGTATTTT; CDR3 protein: CASSPGLARSSTQYF
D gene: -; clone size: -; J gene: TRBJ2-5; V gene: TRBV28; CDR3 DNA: TGTGCCAGCAGCCCCACAGGGTGGGGGACCCAGTACTTC; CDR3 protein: CASSPTGWGTQYF
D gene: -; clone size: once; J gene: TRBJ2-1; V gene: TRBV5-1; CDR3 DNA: TGCGCCAGCAGCCCCCGGGACTGGGACAATGAGCAGTTCTTC; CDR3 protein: CASSPRDWDNEQFF
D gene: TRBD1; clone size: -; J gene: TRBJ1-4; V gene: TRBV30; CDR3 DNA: TGTGCCTGGGGGGTTCGACAGGGAACAACTAATGAAAAACTGTTTTTT; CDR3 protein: CAWGVRQGTTNEKLFF
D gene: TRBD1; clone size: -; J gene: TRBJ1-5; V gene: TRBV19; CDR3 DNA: TGTGCCAGTAGTATCTGGCAGGGACAGATAGGCCAGCCCCAGCATTTT; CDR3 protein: CASSIWQGQIGQPQHF
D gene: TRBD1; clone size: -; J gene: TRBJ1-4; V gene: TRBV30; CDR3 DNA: TGTGCCCTCGGACAGGGACTTGCAACTAATGAAAAACTGTTTTTT; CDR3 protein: CALGQGLATNEKLFF
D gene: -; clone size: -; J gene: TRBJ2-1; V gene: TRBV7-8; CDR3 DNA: TGTGCCAGCAGCTTACCGGGGCAGGGGAGCTCCTACAATGAGCAGTTCTTC; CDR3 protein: CASSLPGQGSSYNEQFF
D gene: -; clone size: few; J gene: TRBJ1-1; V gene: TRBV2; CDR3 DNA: TGTGCCAGCAGGGTTAGGGGCCCTAACACTGAAGCTTTCTTT; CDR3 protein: CASRVRGPNTEAFF
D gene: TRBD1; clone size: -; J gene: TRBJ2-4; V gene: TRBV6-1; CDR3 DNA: TGTGCCAGCAGTGAGCGGTTAGGGACAGGGGTATTAGCCAAAAACATTCAGTACTTC; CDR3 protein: CASSERLGTGVLAKNIQYF
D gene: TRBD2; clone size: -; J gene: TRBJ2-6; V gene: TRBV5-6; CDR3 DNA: TGTGCCAGCAGCACCCCGACTAGCGGGAGTGCTGGGGCCAACGTCCTGACTTTC; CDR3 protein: CASSTPTSGSAGANVLTF
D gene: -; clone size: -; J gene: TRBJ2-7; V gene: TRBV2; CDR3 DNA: TGTGCCAGCAGTGACCCCAGACAGAGCTCCTACGAGCAGTACTTC; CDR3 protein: CASSDPRQSSYEQYF
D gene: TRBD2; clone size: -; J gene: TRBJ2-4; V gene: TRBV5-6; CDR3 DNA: TGTGCCAGCAGTAACGGGATCGGGGGGAACATTCAGTACTTC; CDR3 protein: CASSNGIGGNIQYF
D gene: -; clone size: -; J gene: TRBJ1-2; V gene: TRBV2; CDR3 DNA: TGTGCCAGCAGTGAGTCTGTCACCAGCTATGGCTACACCTTC; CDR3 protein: CASSESVTSYGYTF
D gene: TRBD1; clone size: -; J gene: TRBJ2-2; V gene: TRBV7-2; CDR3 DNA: TGTGCCAGCAGCTCTGAGGGGGCGAGGAGCGGGGAGCTGTTTTTT; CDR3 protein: CASSSEGARSGELFF
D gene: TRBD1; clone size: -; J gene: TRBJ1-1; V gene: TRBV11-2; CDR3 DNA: TGTGCCAGCAGCTTAGAACGGGACAGGGGCACTGAAGCTTTCTTT; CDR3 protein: CASSLERDRGTEAFF
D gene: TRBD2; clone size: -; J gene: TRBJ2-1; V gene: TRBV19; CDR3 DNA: TGTGCCAGTAGTATCTTACCCGGGGAGGGAGCTGAGCAGTTCTTC; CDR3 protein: CASSILPGEGAEQFF
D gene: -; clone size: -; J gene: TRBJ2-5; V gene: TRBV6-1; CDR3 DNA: TGTGCCAGCAGGCGACAGGAACAAGAGACCCAGTACTTC; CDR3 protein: CASRRQEQETQYF
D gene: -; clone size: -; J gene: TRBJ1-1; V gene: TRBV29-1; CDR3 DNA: TGCAGCGTTGTCAGGGCGGACACTGAAGCTTTCTTT; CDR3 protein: CSVVRADTEAFF
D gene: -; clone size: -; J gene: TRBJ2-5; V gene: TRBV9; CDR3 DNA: TGTGCCAGCAGCGTAGTGGGGACACACCAAGAGACCCAGTACTTC; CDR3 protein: CASSVVGTHQETQYF
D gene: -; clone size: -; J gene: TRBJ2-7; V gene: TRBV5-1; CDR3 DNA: TGCGCCAGCAGCTCACAGGTGAGCTCCTACGAGCAGTACTTC; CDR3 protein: CASSSQVSSYEQYF
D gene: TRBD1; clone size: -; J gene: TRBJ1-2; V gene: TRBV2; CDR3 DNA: TGTGCCAGCAGTCTCAGGGGGCTCGACTATGGCTACACCTTC; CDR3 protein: CASSLRGLDYGYTF
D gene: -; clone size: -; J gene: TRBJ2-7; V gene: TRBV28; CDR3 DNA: TGTGCCAGCCGAGAACAGGGCACCGAGCAGTACTTC; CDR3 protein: CASREQGTEQYF
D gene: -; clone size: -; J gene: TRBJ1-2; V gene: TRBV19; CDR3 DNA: TGTGCCAGTAGTATACCGGCGGGCCTGGGCGGCTACACCTTC; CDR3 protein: CASSIPAGLGGYTF
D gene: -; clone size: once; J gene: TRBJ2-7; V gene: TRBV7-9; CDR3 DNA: TGTGCCAGCAGCGAGGGTTACGAGCAGTACTTC; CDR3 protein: CASSEGYEQYF
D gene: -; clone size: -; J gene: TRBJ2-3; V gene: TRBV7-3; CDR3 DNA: TGTGCCAGCAGCTTATCCGGGGTGGGAGATACGCAGTATTTT; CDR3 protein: CASSLSGVGDTQYF
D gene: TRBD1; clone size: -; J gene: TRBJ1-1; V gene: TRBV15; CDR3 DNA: TGTGCCACCAGCAGGGGAAGGACAGGGATGAACACTGAAGCTTTCTTT; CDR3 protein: CATSRGRTGMNTEAFF
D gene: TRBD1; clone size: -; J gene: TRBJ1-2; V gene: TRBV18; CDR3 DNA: TGTGCCAGCTCACTCGACAGGGGAGATGGCTACACCTTC; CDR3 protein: CASSLDRGDGYTF
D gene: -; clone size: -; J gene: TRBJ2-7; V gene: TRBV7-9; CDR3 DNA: TGTGCCAGCGCCCTTCTGGGAGGTCCCTACGAGCAGTACTTC; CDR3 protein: CASALLGGPYEQYF
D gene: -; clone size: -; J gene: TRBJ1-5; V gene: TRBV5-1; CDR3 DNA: TGCGCCAGCAGCTTTGAAGGGGATCAGCCCCAGCATTTT; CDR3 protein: CASSFEGDQPQHF
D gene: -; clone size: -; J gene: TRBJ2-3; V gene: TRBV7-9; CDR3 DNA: TGTGCCAGCAGCTTAGACACGACTAGCACAGATACGCAGTATTTT; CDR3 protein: CASSLDTTSTDTQYF
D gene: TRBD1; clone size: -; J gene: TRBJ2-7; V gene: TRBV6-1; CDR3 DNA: TGTGCCAGCAGAGGGACAGGAGGCTCCTACGAGCAGTACTTC; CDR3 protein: CASRGTGGSYEQYF
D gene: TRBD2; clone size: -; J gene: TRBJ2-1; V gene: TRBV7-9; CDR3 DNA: TGTGCCAGCAGCTTACTGGGGGAGGGCCGCAATGAGCAGTTCTTC; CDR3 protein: CASSLLGEGRNEQFF
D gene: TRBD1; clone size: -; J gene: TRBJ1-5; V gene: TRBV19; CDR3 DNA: TGTGCCAGTAGTGTCGGGACAGGTGGGAATCAGCCCCAGCATTTT; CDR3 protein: CASSVGTGGNQPQHF
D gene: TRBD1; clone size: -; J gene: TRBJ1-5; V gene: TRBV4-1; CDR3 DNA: TGCGCCAGCAGCCCAGGGGGCGGTGGCAATCAGCCCCAGCATTTT; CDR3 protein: CASSPGGGGNQPQHF
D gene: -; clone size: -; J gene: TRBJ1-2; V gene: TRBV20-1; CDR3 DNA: TGCAGTGCTAGAGACCTTGGCGGCTACACCTTC; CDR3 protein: CSARDLGGYTF
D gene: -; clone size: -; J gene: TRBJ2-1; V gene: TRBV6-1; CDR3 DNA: TGTGCCAGCAGCGTCGACAGGAGCTCCTACAATGAGCAGTTCTTC; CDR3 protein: CASSVDRSSYNEQFF
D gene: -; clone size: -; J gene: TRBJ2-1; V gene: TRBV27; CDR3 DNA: TGTGCCAGCAGTCCCAGACTGTCCCTTTCCTACAATGAGCAGTTCTTC; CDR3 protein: CASSPRLSLSYNEQFF
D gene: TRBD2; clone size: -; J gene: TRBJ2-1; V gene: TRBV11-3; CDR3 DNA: TGTGCCAGCAGCCCGACTAGCGGGACATACAATGAGCAGTTCTTC; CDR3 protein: CASSPTSGTYNEQFF
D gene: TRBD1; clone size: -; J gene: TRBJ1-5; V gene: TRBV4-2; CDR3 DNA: TGTGCCAGCAGCCAAGCTGTGGGACAGGGGCAGGGGGGCAATCAGCCCCAGCATTTT; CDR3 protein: CASSQAVGQGQGGNQPQHF
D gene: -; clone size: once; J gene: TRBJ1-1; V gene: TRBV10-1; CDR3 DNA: TGCGCCAGGAACCCTCGACAGCTCAACACTGAAGCTTTCTTT; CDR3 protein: CARNPRQLNTEAFF